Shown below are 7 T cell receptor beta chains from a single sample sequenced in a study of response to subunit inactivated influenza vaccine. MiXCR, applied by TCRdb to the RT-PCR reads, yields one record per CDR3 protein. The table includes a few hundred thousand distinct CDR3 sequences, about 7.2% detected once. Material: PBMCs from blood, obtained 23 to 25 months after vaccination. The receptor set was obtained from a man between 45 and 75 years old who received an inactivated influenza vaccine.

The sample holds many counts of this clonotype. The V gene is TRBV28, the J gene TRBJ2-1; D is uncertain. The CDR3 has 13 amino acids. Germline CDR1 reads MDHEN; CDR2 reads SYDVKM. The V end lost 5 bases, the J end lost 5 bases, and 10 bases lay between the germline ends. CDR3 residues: CASSPPWDNEQFF. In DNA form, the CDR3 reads TGTGCCAGCAGTCCCCCTTGGGACAATGAGCAGTTCTTC.

The CDR3 here is CASSFQDRTNEKLFF. In DNA, the CDR3 is TGTGCCAGCAGCTTCCAGGACAGGACTAATGAAAAACTGTTTTTT. The chain uses TRBV5-5 and TRBJ1-4, with 7 positions matching TRBD1. The CDR3 length is 15 residues. V shed 2 bases and J 2 bases; nucleotides not matched to a gene: 3. Germline loops: CDR1 SGHKS, CDR2 YYEKEE (reference sequence).

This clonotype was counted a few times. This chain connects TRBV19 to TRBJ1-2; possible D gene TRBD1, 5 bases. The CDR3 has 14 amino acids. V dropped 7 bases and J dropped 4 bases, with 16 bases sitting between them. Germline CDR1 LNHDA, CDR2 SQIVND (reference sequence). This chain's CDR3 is CASTRDAGIYGYTF. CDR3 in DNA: TGTGCCAGTACAAGGGACGCTGGTATCTATGGCTACACCTTC.

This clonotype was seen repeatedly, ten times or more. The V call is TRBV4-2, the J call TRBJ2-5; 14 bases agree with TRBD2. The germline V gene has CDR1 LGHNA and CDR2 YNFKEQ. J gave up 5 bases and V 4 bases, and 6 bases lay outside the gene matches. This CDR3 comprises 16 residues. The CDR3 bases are TGTGCCAGCAGCCGTGGACTAGCGGGGGGCGGGGAGACCCAGTACTTC. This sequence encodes CASSRGLAGGGETQYF.

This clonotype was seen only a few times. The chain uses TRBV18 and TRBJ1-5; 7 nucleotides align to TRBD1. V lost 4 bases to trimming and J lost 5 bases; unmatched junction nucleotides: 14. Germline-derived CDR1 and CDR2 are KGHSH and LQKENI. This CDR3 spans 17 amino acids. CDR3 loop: CASSRWDRKALHQPQHF. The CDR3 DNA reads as TGTGCCAGCTCACGTTGGGACAGAAAGGCCCTCCATCAGCCCCAGCATTTT.

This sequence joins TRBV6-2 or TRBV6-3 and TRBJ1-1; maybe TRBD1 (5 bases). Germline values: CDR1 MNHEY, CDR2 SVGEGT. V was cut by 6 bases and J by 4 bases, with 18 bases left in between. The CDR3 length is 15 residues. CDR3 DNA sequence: TGTGCCAGCAGAGGTTACAGGACCGTCATCACTGAAGCTTTCTTT. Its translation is CASRGYRTVITEAFF.

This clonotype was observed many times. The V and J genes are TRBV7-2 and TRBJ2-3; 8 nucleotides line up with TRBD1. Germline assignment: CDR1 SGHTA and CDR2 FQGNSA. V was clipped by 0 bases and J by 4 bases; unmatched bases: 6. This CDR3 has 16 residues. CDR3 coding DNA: TGTGCCAGCAGCTTAGCGGCAGGGGGCGTCGCAGATACGCAGTATTTT. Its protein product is CASSLAAGGVADTQYF.